These 32 T cell receptor beta chains came from one sample sequenced in a study of CD8 T cells in ankylosing spondylitis (TCRdb year 2017). The library was produced with 5' RACE. Sequencing instrument: Illumina HiSeq 2500. The raw public reads went through TCRdb reprocessing: fastp at Q25, MiXCR clone calling, in-frame beta chains kept. Rows are unified per CDR3 protein, each entry keeping the most common DNA and genes. This sample gives fewer than 550,000 distinct CDR3 sequences in total; roughly 5% of them show up just once. The ten largest account for roughly 3.2% of the sample. Their cognate antigens are unknown. Beyond this particular receptor, the publication reports: A TCR beta motif made up of several highly homologous amino acid variants appeared to be characteristic of blood from ankylosing spondylitis patients.

The material sequenced was blood, either unsorted or a sorted T cell fraction (not recorded which). All receptors come from a male donor with ankylosing spondylitis.

A word on this clonotype: A junction boundary mismatches the germline segment, possibly from a read error. The chain is built from TRBV7-2 and TRBJ1-6, with a weak D call TRBD1 (5 bases). CDR3 length equals 14 residues. Germline V CDR1 and CDR2: SGHTA, FQGNSA. The chain's CDR3 is CATSWTQLDSPLDF. CDR3 in DNA: TGTGCCACCAGCTGGACACAACTCGATTCACCCCTCGACTTT.

At least ten counts were recorded for this clonotype. This chain connects TRBV10-3 to TRBJ1-1; D gene uncertain. CDR1 and CDR2 (germline): ENHRY, SYGVKD. The CDR3 spans 14 residues. V was cut by 5 bases and J by 7 bases, with 17 bases left in between. Here the CDR3 reads CAISRATETREAFF. In DNA form, the CDR3 reads TGTGCCATCAGTCGGGCGACGGAGACCCGTGAAGCTTTCTTT.

The rearrangement joins TRBV5-1 to TRBJ2-6, with D hard to call. The CDR3 runs to 18 residues. Germline V lookup: CDR1 SGHRS, CDR2 YFSETQ. Between the trimmed V and J ends, which lost 0 bases and 0 bases, there was a span of 13 bases. CDR3 residues: CASSLGADSLSGANVLTF. CDR3 in DNA: TGCGCCAGCAGCTTGGGTGCCGACTCCCTCTCTGGGGCCAACGTCCTGACTTTC.

This clonotype was recorded many times. This chain connects TRBV11-2 to TRBJ2-7, with 10 bases fitting TRBD1. The CDR3 totals 16 residues. Germline values: CDR1 SGHAT, CDR2 FQNNGV. The V gene end was trimmed by 6 bases and the J gene end by 1 base; junction bases not matched to a gene: 9. CDR3 region: CASRHTRDRGSYEQYF. CDR3 nucleotide sequence: TGTGCCAGCAGACACACCCGGGACAGGGGATCCTACGAGCAGTACTTC.

Many counts were recorded for this clonotype. J is TRBJ2-7 and V is TRBV5-1; 7 nucleotides match TRBD1. J gave up 6 bases and V 4 bases, and 10 bases lay outside the gene matches. This CDR3 region has 14 residues. CDR1 SGHRS and CDR2 YFSETQ come from the germline V gene. The CDR3 region has the DNA TGCGCCAGCAGCAAATTGACAGGGAGCCTCGAGCAGTACTTC. Its translation is CASSKLTGSLEQYF.

This clonotype showed up many times. The CDR3 region is CSARALRADRTDTQYF. The CDR3 coding sequence is TGCAGTGCTAGGGCCCTAAGGGCGGACCGCACAGATACGCAGTATTTT. The rearrangement links TRBV20-1 to TRBJ2-3; D gene uncertain. Germline V lookup: CDR1 DFQATT, CDR2 SNEGSKA (reference sequence). This CDR3 has 16 amino acids. V was shortened by 3 bases and J by 1 base, with 17 bases between the two germline ends.

This clonotype was counted many times. The chain has TRBV29-1 and TRBJ2-1; 8 bases map to TRBD2. CDR3 length: 16 amino acids. Germline CDR1 SQVTM, CDR2 ANQGSEA. V shed 0 bases and J 1 base; nucleotides not matched to a gene: 5. The CDR3 DNA sequence: TGCAGCGTTGAAGACGGGAGGGGGGGTTCCTACAATGAGCAGTTCTTC. Its protein product is CSVEDGRGGSYNEQFF.

This clonotype was counted at least ten times. The rearrangement uses TRBV11-2 and TRBJ1-1; D gene unclear. The CDR3 is 14 residues long. Germline V CDR1 and CDR2: SGHAT, FQNNGV. The V end was cut by 1 base, the J end by 11 bases, with 17 bases between. CDR3 in amino acids: CASSLAAGGLEAFF. The CDR3 DNA reads TGTGCCAGCAGCTTAGCTGCGGGCGGGTTGGAGGCTTTCTTT.

This clonotype came up many times. The chain uses TRBV5-6 and TRBJ2-2, with 7 positions matching TRBD2. Trimming cost V 4 bases and J 1 base; bases outside gene matches: 7. In germline, CDR1 is SGHDT, CDR2 YYEEEE. The CDR3 is made up of 16 amino acids. The DNA of the CDR3 is TGTGCCAGCAGCCCATGGACTAGACAGAACACCGGGGAGCTGTTTTTT. As protein: CASSPWTRQNTGELFF.

This clonotype was counted ten times or more. V and J are TRBV10-2 and TRBJ1-2; tentative D call: TRBD1 (5 bases). V was cut by 6 bases and J by 8 bases, with 16 bases left in between. Germline CDR1 is WSHSY and CDR2 is SAAADI. The CDR3 spans 13 residues. The CDR3 loop is CASSPRHWDGYTF. The DNA of the CDR3 is TGCGCCAGCAGCCCCCGACATTGGGACGGCTACACCTTC.

This clonotype appeared many times. This sequence joins TRBV10-3 and TRBJ2-2; D gene uncertain. Trimming cost V 2 bases and J 7 bases, with 5 bases left between them. The CDR3 extends over 12 amino acids. Germline CDR1 is ENHRY and CDR2 is SYGVKD. CDR3 nucleotide sequence: TGTGCCATCAGTGAGAAGGGCGGGGAGCTGTTTTTT. This sequence encodes CAISEKGGELFF.

The sample holds a few counts of this clonotype. V usage is TRBV15 and J usage is TRBJ2-7, with no clear D. The V gene's germline CDR1 is LNHNV and CDR2 YYDKDF (reference sequence). With 1 base removed from V and 4 bases from J, the gap between germline ends came to 14 bases. CDR3 length: 15 residues. The CDR3: CATSRVRNSLYEQYF. CDR3 bases: TGTGCCACCAGCAGAGTAAGGAACAGCCTTTACGAGCAGTACTTC. Filled out from reference TRBV15 and TRBJ2-7, the complete variable domain reads DAMVIQNPRYQVTQFGKPVTLSCSQTLNHNVMYWYQQKSSQAPKLLFHYYDKDFNNEADTPDNFQSRRPNTSFCFLDIRSPGLGDTAMYLCATSRVRNSLYEQYFGPGTRLTVT.

At least ten counts were recorded for this clonotype. The chain has TRBV10-3 and TRBJ2-1; D is perhaps TRBD1 (6 bases). Germline CDR1 reads ENHRY; CDR2 reads SYGVKD. Trimming removed 2 bases from V and 7 bases from J, with 15 bases in between. This CDR3 has 15 residues. The CDR3 sequence is CAISEGQPYVNEQFF. The CDR3, as DNA: TGTGCCATCAGTGAGGGACAGCCCTATGTGAATGAGCAGTTCTTC.

This clonotype was detected once. One junction end does not reproduce the germline sequence, and a read error may be involved. CDR3 in amino acids: CACSEVNTRLNTEAFF. CDR3 DNA sequence: TGTGCCTGCAGTGAAGTAAATACCAGATTGAACACTGAAGCTTTCTTT. The chain uses TRBV2 and TRBJ1-1, with D hard to call. CDR1 and CDR2 from the germline V gene are SNHLY and FYNNEI. There are 16 residues in the CDR3.

This clonotype was recorded at least ten times. The J gene is TRBJ1-2, the V gene TRBV4-3; the D gene is possibly TRBD1 (5 bases). Germline lookup yields CDR1 LGHNA and CDR2 YSLEER. V was trimmed by 0 bases and J by 3 bases, leaving 11 bases between them. This CDR3 is built from 15 residues. The CDR3 loop is CASSQDPGRHYGYTF. CDR3 nucleotide sequence: TGCGCCAGCAGCCAAGATCCGGGACGGCACTATGGCTACACCTTC.

This clonotype was observed a few times. The V gene is TRBV5-1, the J gene TRBJ2-7; D gene ambiguous. The CDR3 length is 14 residues. The germline gives CDR1 SGHRS, CDR2 YFSETQ. The V end was cut by 2 bases, the J end by 3 bases, with 12 bases between. CDR3 bases: TGCGCCAGCAGCTTTACCGGCGCGGTCTACGAGCAGTACTTC. It encodes CASSFTGAVYEQYF.

This chain joins TRBV7-2 and TRBJ2-7; 11 bases agree with TRBD1. This CDR3 has 14 amino acids. Germline lookup yields CDR1 SGHTA and CDR2 FQGNSA. Trimming at V came to 5 bases and at J to 12 bases, leaving 12 bases not matched to a gene. The CDR3 nucleotides read TGTGCCAGCAGCCTTGCCGGGACAGGGGGAAGGATGTACTTC. It is translated as CASSLAGTGGRMYF.

This clonotype was picked up a small number of times. The chain links TRBV28 to TRBJ1-3; D possibly corresponds to TRBD1 (5 bases). CDR1 and CDR2 from the germline V gene are MDHEN and SYDVKM. The CDR3 consists of 15 residues. V was pared by 5 bases and J by 2 bases, with 13 bases between. CDR3 bases: TGTGCCAGCAGTACGGGACTGAGCGCTGGAAACACCATATATTTT. Protein product: CASSTGLSAGNTIYF.

This clonotype came up many times. This chain connects TRBV7-9 to TRBJ2-1, with unresolved D. V was shortened by 1 base and J by 8 bases, with 6 bases between the two germline ends. The CDR3 contains 12 residues. Germline assignment: CDR1 SEHNR and CDR2 FQNEAQ (reference sequence). This CDR3 is CASSLVNDEQFF. CDR3 nucleotides: TGTGCCAGCAGCTTAGTCAACGATGAGCAGTTCTTC.

This clonotype came up a few times. This chain links TRBV7-9 with TRBJ2-1; D possibly corresponds to TRBD2 (6 bases). CDR3 length: 15 amino acids. Germline assignment: CDR1 SEHNR and CDR2 FQNEAQ (reference sequence). The V end was cut by 5 bases, the J end by 6 bases, with 17 bases between. CDR3 loop: CASSRGTPFLNEQFF. CDR3 sequence (DNA): TGTGCCAGCAGCCGCGGGACTCCATTTCTCAATGAGCAGTTCTTC. The variable domain in full, completed from reference TRBV7-9 and TRBJ2-1, reads DTGVSQNPRHKITKRGQNVTFRCDPISEHNRLYWYRQTLGQGPEFLTYFQNEAQLEKSRLLSDRFSAERPKGSFSTLEIQRTEQGDSAMYLCASSRGTPFLNEQFFGPGTRLTVL.

This clonotype was counted ten times or more. The rearrangement uses TRBV20-1 and TRBJ2-5; a possible D gene is TRBD2 (5 bases). The germline V and J ends were trimmed by 3 bases and 5 bases, with 10 bases remaining between them. The CDR3 consists of 12 residues. Germline V gene data show CDR1 as DFQATT and CDR2 as SNEGSKA (reference sequence). The CDR3 DNA reads TGCAGTGCTAGCCTAGCACTGGAGACCCAGTACTTC. Translated: CSASLALETQYF.

At least ten counts were recorded for this clonotype. This chain connects TRBV7-9 to TRBJ2-3; D is perhaps TRBD2 (5 bases). Trimming removed 3 bases at V and 6 bases at J, with 13 bases between. Germline assignment: CDR1 SEHNR and CDR2 FQNEAQ (reference sequence). CDR3 length: 14 residues. CDR3 nucleotides: TGTGCCAGCAGCTTCACCTTGGAGGTTGATACGCAGTATTTT. Protein sequence: CASSFTLEVDTQYF.

This clonotype occurred many times. The chain joins TRBV7-2 to TRBJ2-2; D is uncertain. The V gene's germline CDR1 is SGHTA and CDR2 FQGNSA. V was cut by 1 base and J by 4 bases, with 7 bases left in between. The CDR3 extends over 14 amino acids. The CDR3 nucleotides read TGTGCCAGCAGCTTAGTAGGCTTCACCGGGGAGCTGTTTTTT. It translates to CASSLVGFTGELFF.

The table lists this clonotype with a few counts. The rearrangement joins TRBV11-2 to TRBJ2-3, with D unresolved. Germline CDR1 SGHAT, CDR2 FQNNGV. Trimming removed 1 base from V and 4 bases from J, with 9 bases in between. This CDR3 has 14 amino acids. CDR3 sequence: CASSLVSRADTQYF. CDR3 bases: TGTGCCAGCAGCTTAGTCTCCCGGGCAGATACGCAGTATTTT.

This clonotype was picked up many times. This rearrangement joins TRBV5-1 to TRBJ1-1; D is possibly TRBD1 (6 bases). This CDR3 has 15 residues. CDR1 SGHRS and CDR2 YFSETQ come from the germline V gene. Trimming removed 0 bases at V and 0 bases at J, with 9 bases between. CDR3 bases: TGCGCCAGCAGCTTGGCAGGGGTACTGAACACTGAAGCTTTCTTT. The encoded protein is CASSLAGVLNTEAFF. The variable domain in full, completed from reference TRBV5-1 and TRBJ1-1, reads KAGVTQTPRYLIKTRGQQVTLSCSPISGHRSVSWYQQTPGQGLQFLFEYFSETQRNKGNFPGRFSGRQFSNSRSEMNVSTLELGDSALYLCASSLAGVLNTEAFFGQGTRLTVV.

This clonotype has at least ten counts. The chain carries TRBV27 and TRBJ2-7, with 11 bases aligning to TRBD2. The trim removed 5 bases at V and 2 bases at J, leaving 8 bases unmatched. Germline assignment: CDR1 MNHEY and CDR2 SMNVEV (reference sequence). This CDR3 region has 16 residues. The CDR3 bases are TGTGCCAGCAGTACCACGACTAGCGGGAACCCCTACGAGCAGTACTTC. This codes for CASSTTTSGNPYEQYF.

This clonotype came up many times. The chain recombines TRBV7-3 with TRBJ1-2, with D uncertain. From germline, CDR1 is SGHTA and CDR2 FQGTGA. V was trimmed by 2 bases and J by 0 bases, leaving 10 bases between them. The CDR3 length is 15 residues. CDR3 region: CASSLGSAANYGYTF. As DNA, the CDR3 is TGTGCCAGCAGCTTAGGAAGCGCAGCTAACTATGGCTACACCTTC. Combining the CDR3 with reference TRBV7-3 and TRBJ1-2 gives the whole variable domain GAGVSQTPSNKVTEKGKYVELRCDPISGHTALYWYRQSLGQGPEFLIYFQGTGAADDSGLPNDRFFAVRPEGSVSTLKIQRTERGDSAVYLCASSLGSAANYGYTFGSGTRLTVV.

In this sample, this clonotype turned up many times. V and J are TRBV28 and TRBJ2-1; the D gene could be TRBD1 or TRBD2 (5 bases each). There are 15 residues in the CDR3. Trimming pared 6 bases from V and 5 bases from J, leaving 17 bases between. Per the germline V gene, CDR1 is MDHEN and CDR2 is SYDVKM. The CDR3 DNA follows: TGTGCCAGCAGCAAGTGGGGGAAAGGACACAATGAGCAGTTCTTC. Translation gives CASSKWGKGHNEQFF.

The table lists this clonotype with many counts. As DNA, the CDR3 is TGCGCCAGCAGCTTGGAGGGGGGCGGAGAAAAACTGTTTTTT. Amino acids: CASSLEGGGEKLFF. The chain combines TRBV5-1 with TRBJ1-4; D perhaps matches TRBD1 (6 bases). The CDR3 is 14 amino acids. V was shortened by 0 bases and J by 8 bases, with 11 bases between the two germline ends. The germline V gene encodes CDR1 SGHRS and CDR2 YFSETQ.

In this sample, this clonotype turned up a few times. This chain joins TRBV4-2 and TRBJ2-2; TRBD2 matches at 13 bases. This CDR3 spans 16 amino acids. Per germline, CDR1 LGHNA and CDR2 YNFKEQ. Losses at the gene ends were 4 bases for V and 8 bases for J; bases not matched to a gene: 7. The CDR3 DNA reads as TGTGCCAGCAGCCCACTAGCGGGAGGGCCCGGGGGGGAGCTGTTTTTT. This sequence encodes CASSPLAGGPGGELFF.

This clonotype has just a few counts. The chain employs TRBV7-2 and TRBJ2-7, with 11 positions matching TRBD2. The V gene end was trimmed by 7 bases and the J gene end by 4 bases; junction bases not matched to a gene: 6. The CDR3 extends over 14 amino acids. Germline V gene sequence: CDR1 SGHTA, CDR2 FQGNSA. The CDR3 bases are TGTGCCAGCACCCGTAGCGGGGGGGCTTACGAGCAGTACTTC. The encoded protein is CASTRSGGAYEQYF.

This clonotype was observed at least ten times. This chain joins TRBV28 and TRBJ1-2; weak D call: TRBD1 (5 bases). This CDR3 is 13 amino acids long. Trimming took off 2 bases at V and 5 bases at J, with 9 bases between the two ends. The germline gives CDR1 MDHEN, CDR2 SYDVKM. The CDR3 DNA reads TGTGCCAGCAGTTTAACGACAGCTTATGGCTACACCTTC. It codes for CASSLTTAYGYTF.